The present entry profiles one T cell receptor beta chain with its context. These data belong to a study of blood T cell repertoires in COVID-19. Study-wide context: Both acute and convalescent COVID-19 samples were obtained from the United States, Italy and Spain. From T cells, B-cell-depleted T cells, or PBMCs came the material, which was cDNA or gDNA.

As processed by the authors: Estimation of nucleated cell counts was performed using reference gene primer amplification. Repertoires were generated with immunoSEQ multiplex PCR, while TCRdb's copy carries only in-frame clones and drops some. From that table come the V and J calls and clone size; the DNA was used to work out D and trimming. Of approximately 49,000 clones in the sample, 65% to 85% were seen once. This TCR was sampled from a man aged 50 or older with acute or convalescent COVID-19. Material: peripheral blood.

The CDR3 is CASSSGQGVDEQYF. CDR3 nucleotides: TGTGCCAGCAGTTCGGGACAGGGGGTGGACGAGCAGTACTTC. The chain recombines TRBV27 with TRBJ2-7, with 11 bases matching TRBD1. This CDR3 contains 14 residues. CDR1 is MNHEY, CDR2 SMNVEV, per germline (reference sequence). Germline trimming cut 4 bases from V and 5 bases from J; bases unmatched to any gene: 4.